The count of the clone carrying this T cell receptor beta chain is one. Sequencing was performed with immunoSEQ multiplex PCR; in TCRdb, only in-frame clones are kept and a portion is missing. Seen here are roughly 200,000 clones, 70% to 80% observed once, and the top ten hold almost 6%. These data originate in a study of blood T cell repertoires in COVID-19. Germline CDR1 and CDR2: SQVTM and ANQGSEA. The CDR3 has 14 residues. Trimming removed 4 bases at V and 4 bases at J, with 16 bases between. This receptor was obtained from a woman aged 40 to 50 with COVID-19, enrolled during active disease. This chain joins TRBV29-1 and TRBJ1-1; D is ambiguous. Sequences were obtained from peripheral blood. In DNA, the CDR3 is TGCAGCGTTGCCCGTAATGTTGAGGGCACTGAAGCTTTCTTT. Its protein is CSVARNVEGTEAFF.